This TCR beta chain was profiled in a study of CD8 T cells in ankylosing spondylitis (dated by TCRdb to about 2017). Looking at the study overall: T cell receptor beta repertoires were profiled in healthy donors and ankylosing spondylitis patients so that disease-linked TCR variants could be found. The full study cohort was made up of about 24 ankylosing spondylitis patients and 108 healthy donors. Peripheral blood was sampled, and synovial fluid was additionally collected from ankylosing spondylitis patients.

Study-wide conclusions, independent of this receptor: Blood from ankylosing spondylitis patients appeared to be characterized by a TCR beta motif made up of about 8 highly homologous amino acid variants. Some motif variants were previously reported in synovial fluid and blood of reactive arthritis patients, suggesting common disease-initiation mechanisms. The disease-linked clones had a CD8+ phenotype and were found at relatively low frequencies in peripheral blood. The disease-linked clones were reported as significantly enriched in matched synovial fluid samples from ankylosing spondylitis patients.

This clonotype was counted a few times. Its antigen specificity is not known. The sample holds no much larger clone one base away, and base qualities are not on file. The sample was run on an Illumina HiSeq 2500. Quantitative 5'-RACE with molecular barcodes was the method used to prepare the TCR beta libraries. The authors' analysis ran thus. A new computational method based on a probabilistic model of VDJ rearrangement was used to identify disease-linked TCR variants. In-frame beta chains were kept once TCRdb had trimmed the public reads at Q25 with fastp and called clones with MiXCR. Entries are consolidated by CDR3 protein sequence, retaining the most common genes and DNA. TCRdb's processing, not the study's, gives the V and J calls here. This sample has 300,000 to 350,000 distinct CDR3 sequences in its table, and more than 20% of those were observed once. Of the sample, 3.5% falls within the top ten clones.

Sequencing was performed on blood, either unsorted or a sorted T cell fraction (not recorded which). The TCR originated in a female donor with ankylosing spondylitis or in good health (not recorded which).

For the CDR3, the sequence is CASSQGTAQPQHF. The nucleotides are TGCGCCAGCAGCCAGGGGACAGCTCAGCCCCAGCATTTT. This chain joins TRBV4-3 to TRBJ1-5, with 7 middle bases fitting TRBD1. V lost 3 bases and J lost 6 bases, and the count of bases not matched to a germline gene is 2. According to the germline V gene, CDR1 reads LGHNA and CDR2 reads YSLEER. Measured from the cysteine to the phenylalanine, the CDR3 is 13 residues long. Just CDR3 DNA is preserved here, 39 bases in frame from base 1.